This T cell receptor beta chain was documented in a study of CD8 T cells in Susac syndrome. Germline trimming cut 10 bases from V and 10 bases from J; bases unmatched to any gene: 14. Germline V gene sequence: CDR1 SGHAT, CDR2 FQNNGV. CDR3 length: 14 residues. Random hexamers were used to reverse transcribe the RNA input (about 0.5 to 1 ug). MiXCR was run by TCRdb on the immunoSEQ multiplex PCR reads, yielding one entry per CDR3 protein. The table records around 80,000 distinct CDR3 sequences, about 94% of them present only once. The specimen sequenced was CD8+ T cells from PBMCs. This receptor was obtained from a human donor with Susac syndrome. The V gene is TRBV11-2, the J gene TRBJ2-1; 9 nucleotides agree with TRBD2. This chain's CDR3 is CATVELRGGTEQFF. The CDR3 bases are TGTGCCACCGTTGAATTGCGGGGGGGGACGGAGCAGTTCTTC.